These 17 T cell receptor beta chains share one sample of origin, sequenced in a study of identical twins. TCRdb fed the 5' RACE reads into MiXCR, producing one record per CDR3 protein. The sample records under 1 million distinct CDR3 sequences, roughly 12% being singletons. These same data were also listed under a study on yellow fever vaccine responses in identical twins.

The sample consisted of PBMCs. Receptors were obtained from a young woman in good health.

This clonotype was detected only a few times. Written as DNA, the CDR3 is TGTGCCAGCACTGTCCTCGGACAGAGCACAGATACGCAGTATTTT. Encoded protein: CASTVLGQSTDTQYF. The J gene is TRBJ2-3, the V gene TRBV28; tentative D call: TRBD1 (6 bases). The CDR3 loop spans 15 amino acids. Germline loops: CDR1 MDHEN, CDR2 SYDVKM. Trimming took off 7 bases at V and 0 bases at J, with 14 bases between the two ends.

This CDR3 is CASNHDAGNTIYF. The CDR3 DNA is TGTGCCAGCAACCACGACGCGGGAAACACCATATATTTT. The V gene is TRBV7-9, the J gene TRBJ1-3; D is unresolved. With 7 bases removed from V and 4 bases from J, the gap between germline ends came to 11 bases. In germline, CDR1 is SEHNR, CDR2 FQNEAQ (reference sequence). CDR3 length: 13 amino acids. Full variable domain (missing parts from reference TRBV7-9 and TRBJ1-3): DTGVSQNPRHKITKRGQNVTFRCDPISEHNRLYWYRQTLGQGPEFLTYFQNEAQLEKSRLLSDRFSAERPKGSFSTLEIQRTEQGDSAMYLCASNHDAGNTIYFGEGSWLTVV.

CDR3 amino acids: CSVPGTAENTNYGYTF. The CDR3 region has the DNA TGCAGTGTGCCCGGGACAGCCGAAAATACTAACTATGGCTACACCTTC. The chain is built from TRBV20-1 and TRBJ1-2, with TRBD1 matching over 7 bases. Looked up from germline, CDR1 is DFQATT and CDR2 is SNEGSKA (reference sequence). The CDR3 spans 16 residues. The V and J ends lost 7 bases and 0 bases, in that order; junction bases with no gene match: 14.

The chain is built from TRBV12-3 or TRBV12-4 and TRBJ2-2; 12 nucleotides line up with TRBD2. This CDR3 comprises 17 residues. Unmatched junction bases numbered 5, after V lost 1 base and J lost 5 bases. The CDR3 loop is CASSLGLAGVETGELFF. The CDR3 region has the DNA TGTGCCAGCAGTTTAGGACTAGCGGGAGTAGAAACCGGGGAGCTGTTTTTT.

The table lists this clonotype with a few counts. CDR3 coding DNA: TGTGCCAGCGGACCGGGACAGGGGTACAATGAGCAGTTCTTC. This translates into CASGPGQGYNEQFF. The rearrangement uses TRBV12-3 or TRBV12-4 and TRBJ2-1, with 10 nucleotides matching TRBD1. The J segment lost 4 bases and the V segment lost 8 bases, leaving 5 bases of the junction unmatched. The CDR3 sequence is 14 residues long.

The V call is TRBV15, the J call TRBJ2-1; 10 nucleotides line up with TRBD1. CDR1 LNHNV and CDR2 YYDKDF come from the germline V gene (reference sequence). The CDR3 consists of 16 residues. V gave up 4 bases and J gave up 5 bases; unmatched junction bases: 8. The chain's CDR3 is CATSTRDRGVDNEQFF. The CDR3 DNA is TGTGCCACCAGCACCAGGGACAGGGGCGTAGACAATGAGCAGTTCTTC.

This clonotype has ten or more counts. DNA for the CDR3: TGCGCCAGCAGCCTCCCCGCAGAGGGGGCGAGAGATACGCAGTATTTT. Translated: CASSLPAEGARDTQYF. The chain employs TRBV4-1 and TRBJ2-3; 7 bases match TRBD1. V gave up 4 bases and J gave up 5 bases; unmatched junction bases: 12. The CDR3 is 16 amino acids. Germline V gene data show CDR1 as MGHRA and CDR2 as YSYEKL.

This clonotype was found many times. This chain uses TRBV5-1 with TRBJ2-5, with a tentative D call TRBD1 (6 bases). V lost 4 bases, J lost 2 bases, and 9 bases lay in between. The CDR3 sequence is 13 residues long. Germline CDR1 is SGHRS and CDR2 is YFSETQ. CDR3 nucleotides: TGCGCCAGCAGCCCGGACAGACAAGAGACCCAGTACTTC. It specifies CASSPDRQETQYF.

This clonotype has a count of ten or more. V and J are TRBV10-3 and TRBJ1-1; D ambiguous. Germline-derived CDR1 and CDR2 are ENHRY and SYGVKD. Trimming shortened V by 6 bases and J by 5 bases, and 16 bases separated the two germline ends. There are 14 residues in the CDR3. In DNA, the CDR3 is TGTGCCATCAGCCGAGAATGGATTGGGACTGAAGCTTTCTTT. This encodes CAISREWIGTEAFF.

The J gene is TRBJ2-5, the V gene TRBV7-2, with TRBD1 as a possible D gene (5 bases). Per the germline V gene, CDR1 is SGHTA and CDR2 is FQGNSA. The V and J ends lost 8 bases and 0 bases respectively, with 16 bases between them. The CDR3 totals 15 residues. The CDR3 DNA is TGTGCCAGCGGGGCGAGACAGAGCCACCAAGAGACCCAGTACTTC. Its translation: CASGARQSHQETQYF.

In this sample, this clonotype turned up a few times. The CDR3 spells CASSDRGYTF. CDR3 in DNA: TGTGCCAGCAGTGATCGGGGCTACACCTTC. The chain recombines TRBV2 with TRBJ1-2; D is ambiguous. The CDR3 contains 10 residues. The V end was cut by 3 bases, the J end by 8 bases, with 4 bases between. CDR1 and CDR2 from the germline V gene are SNHLY and FYNNEI.

Ten or more counts support this clonotype. The V call is TRBV12-3 or TRBV12-4, the J call TRBJ2-2; unclear D gene. This CDR3 has 13 residues. V shed 5 bases and J shed 7 bases, with 11 bases lying between them. CDR3 bases: TGTGCCAGCAGTCCACAGTGGGGCGGGGAGCTGTTTTTT. Translation: CASSPQWGGELFF.

This clonotype appeared many times. The chain couples TRBV20-1 to TRBJ1-2, with unresolved D. The germline CDR1 and CDR2 sequences are DFQATT and SNEGSKA (reference sequence). This CDR3 is 14 amino acids long. The germline V and J ends were trimmed by 1 base and 4 bases, with 13 bases remaining between them. The CDR3 sequence: CSARAGLARYGYTF. CDR3 sequence (DNA): TGCAGTGCTAGAGCTGGATTAGCACGCTATGGCTACACCTTC.

This chain uses TRBV2 with TRBJ2-7; D unresolved. Trimming left V 6 bases short and J 1 base short, with 19 bases between. CDR1 is SNHLY and CDR2 is FYNNEI in the germline V gene. CDR3 length: 16 residues. CDR3 nucleotide sequence: TGTGCCAGCAGGGGAACCGGAATCTTCTCTTCCTACGAGCAGTACTTC. Protein product: CASRGTGIFSSYEQYF.

V usage is TRBV20-1 and J usage is TRBJ2-5; D possibly corresponds to TRBD2 (6 bases). CDR3 length equals 14 residues. Trimming left V 6 bases short and J 0 bases short, with 14 bases between. CDR1 DFQATT and CDR2 SNEGSKA come from the germline V gene (reference sequence). The CDR3 sequence is CSASDYQYQETQYF. The CDR3 region has the DNA TGCAGTGCCTCGGACTACCAGTACCAAGAGACCCAGTACTTC.

V is TRBV28 and J is TRBJ2-3; D is perhaps TRBD1 or TRBD2 (7 bases each). This CDR3 spans 16 amino acids. From germline, CDR1 is MDHEN and CDR2 SYDVKM. V lost 3 bases, J lost 6 bases, and 19 bases lay in between. DNA of the CDR3: TGTGCCAGCAGTTTTCATCAGGGGGGGATCAAGGATACGCAGTATTTT. Protein product: CASSFHQGGIKDTQYF.

In DNA, the CDR3 is TGTGCCAGCAGTCACTTCTTCCCTGGGGATGAGCAGTTCTTC. Amino acid sequence: CASSHFFPGDEQFF. The chain has TRBV11-2 and TRBJ2-1, with D hard to call. The CDR3 runs 14 residues. The germline gives CDR1 SGHAT, CDR2 FQNNGV. V lost 6 bases and J 8 bases, leaving 17 bases between the germline ends.